These T cell receptor beta chains were read from a single sample in a study of T cells in Graves' hyperthyroidism and ophthalmopathy. TCRdb reprocessed the multiplex PCR reads via MiXCR and lists one record per CDR3 protein. The data show fewer than 350,000 distinct CDR3 sequences, with over 15% seen just once and less than 20% held by the top ten. What was sequenced was blood. Source of these receptors: a middle-aged woman with Graves' ophthalmopathy. Both conserved end residues are part of each CDR3. Fields, in order: J gene, D gene, clone size, V gene, CDR3 protein, CDR3 DNA. A D gene is named only where the DNA matches it firmly. The listing skips clone size in some rows; elsewhere it reads once, few, many or a size class.

j_gene: TRBJ2-7
d_gene: .
abundance: many
v_gene: TRBV6-1
CDR3aa: CATRGTQSSYEQYF
CDR3nt: TGTGCCACCAGAGGGACTCAGAGCTCCTACGAGCAGTACTTC

j_gene: TRBJ1-2
d_gene: .
abundance: .
v_gene: TRBV12-3/TRBV12-4
CDR3aa: CATIGGRGYGYTF
CDR3nt: TGTGCCACCATTGGGGGCCGGGGCTATGGCTACACCTTC

j_gene: TRBJ2-3
d_gene: .
abundance: many
v_gene: TRBV20-1
CDR3aa: CSARVAGVTDTQYF
CDR3nt: TGCAGTGCTAGAGTGGCTGGGGTCACGGATACGCAGTATTTT

j_gene: TRBJ2-7
d_gene: .
abundance: many
v_gene: TRBV5-4
CDR3aa: CASSFSFMDSRSYEQYF
CDR3nt: TGTGCCAGCAGCTTTTCTTTCATGGACAGTCGATCCTACGAGCAGTACTTC

j_gene: TRBJ1-1
d_gene: .
abundance: .
v_gene: TRBV6-2/TRBV6-3
CDR3aa: CASSPPGRNRAEAFF
CDR3nt: TGTGCCAGCAGCCCCCCGGGGAGGAATCGGGCTGAAGCTTTCTTT

j_gene: TRBJ1-1
d_gene: .
abundance: many
v_gene: TRBV10-2
CDR3aa: CASRGSARKGEAFF
CDR3nt: TGCGCCAGCAGGGGATCGGCCAGAAAGGGAGAAGCTTTCTTT

j_gene: TRBJ1-2
d_gene: .
abundance: many
v_gene: TRBV30
CDR3aa: CAWSVVQEGYTF
CDR3nt: TGTGCCTGGAGTGTTGTCCAGGAGGGCTACACCTTC

j_gene: TRBJ1-2
d_gene: .
abundance: .
v_gene: TRBV4-3
CDR3aa: CASSPTWVAYGYTF
CDR3nt: TGCGCCAGCAGCCCCACGTGGGTGGCCTATGGCTACACCTTC

j_gene: TRBJ1-5
d_gene: .
abundance: few
v_gene: TRBV4-1
CDR3aa: CASSHLRGANQPQHF
CDR3nt: TGCGCCAGCAGCCACCTACGGGGGGCCAATCAGCCCCAGCATTTT

j_gene: TRBJ1-5
d_gene: TRBD1
abundance: .
v_gene: TRBV28
CDR3aa: CASSLDRGTYSNQPQHF
CDR3nt: TGTGCCAGCAGTTTAGACAGGGGGACTTATAGCAATCAGCCCCAGCATTTT

j_gene: TRBJ1-1
d_gene: .
abundance: .
v_gene: TRBV6-1
CDR3aa: CASSELRENTEAFF
CDR3nt: TGTGCCAGCAGTGAATTGAGAGAGAACACTGAAGCTTTCTTT

j_gene: TRBJ1-5
d_gene: .
abundance: many
v_gene: TRBV19
CDR3aa: CASQVQGESNQPQHF
CDR3nt: TGTGCCAGCCAGGTCCAGGGAGAGAGCAATCAGCCCCAGCATTTT

j_gene: TRBJ2-7
d_gene: .
abundance: many
v_gene: TRBV28
CDR3aa: CASSSGRTYEQYF
CDR3nt: TGTGCCAGCAGTTCGGGCCGTACCTACGAGCAGTACTTC

j_gene: TRBJ2-7
d_gene: .
abundance: many
v_gene: TRBV4-3
CDR3aa: CASSPEGPPSYEQYF
CDR3nt: TGCGCCAGCAGCCCCGAGGGGCCACCCTCCTACGAGCAGTACTTC

j_gene: TRBJ2-7
d_gene: .
abundance: few
v_gene: TRBV11-2
CDR3aa: CASSLRTNSYEQYF
CDR3nt: TGTGCCAGCAGCTTAAGGACCAACTCCTACGAGCAGTACTTC

j_gene: TRBJ1-3
d_gene: .
abundance: many
v_gene: TRBV6-5
CDR3aa: CASSSDRDHRGNTIYF
CDR3nt: TGTGCCAGCAGTTCAGATCGGGATCACCGCGGGAACACCATATATTTT

j_gene: TRBJ1-2
d_gene: .
abundance: .
v_gene: TRBV20-1
CDR3aa: CSAGGSLGYGYTF
CDR3nt: TGCAGTGCTGGGGGTTCACTGGGTTATGGCTACACCTTC

j_gene: TRBJ1-3
d_gene: .
abundance: many
v_gene: TRBV12-3/TRBV12-4
CDR3aa: CASSLGRASGNTIYF
CDR3nt: TGTGCCAGCAGTTTGGGCCGGGCCTCTGGAAACACCATATATTTT

j_gene: TRBJ2-5
d_gene: .
abundance: many
v_gene: TRBV30
CDR3aa: CAWRTAKTQYF
CDR3nt: TGTGCCTGGAGGACGGCGAAGACCCAGTACTTC

j_gene: TRBJ2-5
d_gene: .
abundance: few
v_gene: TRBV6-1
CDR3aa: CASREWDLWGTQYF
CDR3nt: TGTGCCAGCAGGGAGTGGGATCTTTGGGGGACCCAGTACTTC

j_gene: TRBJ2-7
d_gene: .
abundance: many
v_gene: TRBV15
CDR3aa: CATSRVGQSYEQYF
CDR3nt: TGTGCCACCAGCAGAGTAGGCCAGAGCTACGAGCAGTACTTC

j_gene: TRBJ2-7
d_gene: .
abundance: many
v_gene: TRBV29-1
CDR3aa: CSVLLELFGVPYEQYF
CDR3nt: TGCAGCGTTTTACTAGAACTGTTTGGGGTTCCCTACGAGCAGTACTTC

j_gene: TRBJ1-2
d_gene: .
abundance: many
v_gene: TRBV19
CDR3aa: CASSMRTAGYTF
CDR3nt: TGTGCCAGTAGTATGCGGACAGCGGGCTACACCTTC

j_gene: TRBJ2-2
d_gene: .
abundance: many
v_gene: TRBV27
CDR3aa: CASFPLAGENTGELFF
CDR3nt: TGTGCCAGCTTTCCCCTCGCAGGAGAGAACACCGGGGAGCTGTTTTTT

j_gene: TRBJ1-2
d_gene: .
abundance: many
v_gene: TRBV12-3/TRBV12-4
CDR3aa: CASSRTGIYGYTF
CDR3nt: TGTGCCAGCAGTAGGACGGGGATCTATGGCTACACCTTC

j_gene: TRBJ1-3
d_gene: TRBD1
abundance: many
v_gene: TRBV28
CDR3aa: CASSRDRRSGNTIYF
CDR3nt: TGTGCCAGCAGTCGGGACAGGCGCTCTGGAAACACCATATATTTT

j_gene: TRBJ2-5
d_gene: TRBD2
abundance: many
v_gene: TRBV6-1
CDR3aa: CASSAPGAGEETQYF
CDR3nt: TGTGCCAGCAGCGCACCGGGAGCGGGAGAAGAGACCCAGTACTTC

j_gene: TRBJ2-7
d_gene: .
abundance: many
v_gene: TRBV4-3
CDR3aa: CASSQAARYEQYF
CDR3nt: TGCGCCAGCAGCCAAGCGGCCCGTTACGAGCAGTACTTC

j_gene: TRBJ1-2
d_gene: .
abundance: .
v_gene: TRBV19
CDR3aa: CASSIRPGGYTF
CDR3nt: TGTGCCAGTAGTATACGTCCGGGTGGCTACACCTTC

j_gene: TRBJ2-7
d_gene: .
abundance: many
v_gene: TRBV30
CDR3aa: CAWTGQPAYEQYF
CDR3nt: TGTGCCTGGACTGGACAGCCGGCCTACGAGCAGTACTTC

j_gene: TRBJ2-5
d_gene: .
abundance: many
v_gene: TRBV15
CDR3aa: CATSRGQKETQYF
CDR3nt: TGTGCCACCAGCAGAGGACAGAAAGAGACCCAGTACTTC

j_gene: TRBJ2-5
d_gene: TRBD2
abundance: many
v_gene: TRBV7-9
CDR3aa: CASSFDLAGAETQYF
CDR3nt: TGTGCCAGCAGCTTTGATCTAGCGGGAGCAGAGACCCAGTACTTC

j_gene: TRBJ2-2
d_gene: TRBD1
abundance: many
v_gene: TRBV7-8
CDR3aa: CASRQSRDRGITGELFF
CDR3nt: TGTGCCAGCCGACAATCCCGGGACAGGGGGATCACCGGGGAGCTGTTTTTT

j_gene: TRBJ1-2
d_gene: .
abundance: many
v_gene: TRBV14
CDR3aa: CASSPLGSGYYGYTF
CDR3nt: TGTGCCAGCAGCCCCTTGGGGTCAGGGTACTATGGCTACACCTTC

j_gene: TRBJ2-5
d_gene: TRBD2
abundance: many
v_gene: TRBV11-1
CDR3aa: CASRGLATQETQYF
CDR3nt: TGTGCCAGCAGAGGACTAGCGACCCAAGAGACCCAGTACTTC

j_gene: TRBJ2-2
d_gene: .
abundance: many
v_gene: TRBV30
CDR3aa: CAWKTYEVHQTTNTGELFF
CDR3nt: TGTGCCTGGAAAACGTACGAGGTCCACCAAACTACGAACACCGGGGAGCTGTTTTTT

j_gene: TRBJ2-7
d_gene: TRBD2
abundance: .
v_gene: TRBV11-2
CDR3aa: CASSPHGAGGEEQYF
CDR3nt: TGTGCCAGCAGCCCCCACGGGGCGGGGGGTGAGGAGCAGTACTTC

j_gene: TRBJ2-7
d_gene: .
abundance: few
v_gene: TRBV9
CDR3aa: CASSERVVGSAYEQSF
CDR3nt: TGTGCCAGCAGCGAAAGGGTAGTGGGTTCCGCCTACGAGCAGTCCTTC

j_gene: TRBJ2-5
d_gene: .
abundance: many
v_gene: TRBV7-8
CDR3aa: CASSFRQGVGETQYF
CDR3nt: TGTGCCAGCAGCTTCCGTCAAGGGGTAGGGGAGACCCAGTACTTC

j_gene: TRBJ2-7
d_gene: TRBD1
abundance: .
v_gene: TRBV20-1
CDR3aa: CSARRDRGNYEQYF
CDR3nt: TGCAGTGCTCGACGGGACAGGGGGAACTACGAGCAGTACTTC

j_gene: TRBJ2-2
d_gene: .
abundance: many
v_gene: TRBV11-2
CDR3aa: CASSSRLSDNTGELFF
CDR3nt: TGTGCCAGCAGCTCACGACTCAGCGATAACACCGGGGAGCTGTTTTTT

j_gene: TRBJ1-5
d_gene: .
abundance: .
v_gene: TRBV12-3/TRBV12-4
CDR3aa: CASSFRDSNQPQHF
CDR3nt: TGTGCCAGCAGTTTCAGAGATAGCAATCAGCCCCAGCATTTT

j_gene: TRBJ2-7
d_gene: .
abundance: many
v_gene: TRBV7-8
CDR3aa: CASSSRFHEQYF
CDR3nt: TGTGCCAGCAGCTCGAGGTTTCACGAGCAGTACTTC

j_gene: TRBJ2-5
d_gene: .
abundance: .
v_gene: TRBV6-2/TRBV6-3
CDR3aa: CVSSYSDGIQYF
CDR3nt: TGTGTCAGCAGTTACTCCGATGGGATCCAGTACTTC

j_gene: TRBJ2-5
d_gene: .
abundance: .
v_gene: TRBV7-8
CDR3aa: CASSRPTNGAQETQYF
CDR3nt: TGTGCCAGCAGCCGACCTACGAACGGGGCGCAAGAGACCCAGTACTTC

j_gene: TRBJ1-5
d_gene: TRBD1
abundance: many
v_gene: TRBV20-1
CDR3aa: CSASPGQGGVQPQHF
CDR3nt: TGCAGTGCTAGCCCGGGACAGGGAGGGGTACAGCCCCAGCATTTT

j_gene: TRBJ1-1
d_gene: .
abundance: .
v_gene: TRBV19
CDR3aa: CASSAGLLGTEAFF
CDR3nt: TGTGCCAGTAGTGCAGGGCTATTGGGCACTGAAGCTTTCTTT

j_gene: TRBJ2-7
d_gene: TRBD2
abundance: many
v_gene: TRBV5-1
CDR3aa: CASSGTGLVYEQYF
CDR3nt: TGCGCCAGCAGCGGTACCGGACTAGTCTACGAGCAGTACTTC

j_gene: TRBJ1-5
d_gene: TRBD1
abundance: few
v_gene: TRBV19
CDR3aa: CASKDRGPLNQPQHF
CDR3nt: TGTGCCAGTAAGGACAGGGGGCCCCTAAATCAGCCCCAGCATTTT

j_gene: TRBJ1-1
d_gene: .
abundance: many
v_gene: TRBV2
CDR3aa: CASNRGDTEAFF
CDR3nt: TGTGCCAGCAATCGGGGTGACACTGAAGCTTTCTTT

j_gene: TRBJ2-2
d_gene: .
abundance: .
v_gene: TRBV29-1
CDR3aa: CSVRQENTGELFF
CDR3nt: TGCAGCGTAAGACAGGAAAACACCGGGGAGCTGTTTTTT

j_gene: TRBJ1-1
d_gene: .
abundance: many
v_gene: TRBV5-1
CDR3aa: CASSFGRDTEAFF
CDR3nt: TGCGCCAGCAGCTTCGGTAGGGACACTGAAGCTTTCTTT

j_gene: TRBJ1-1
d_gene: TRBD1
abundance: .
v_gene: TRBV4-1
CDR3aa: CASSPGQGRHTEAFF
CDR3nt: TGCGCCAGCAGCCCGGGACAGGGGCGGCACACTGAAGCTTTCTTT

j_gene: TRBJ2-5
d_gene: .
abundance: many
v_gene: TRBV6-5
CDR3aa: CASSLWTDAGETQYF
CDR3nt: TGTGCCAGCAGTTTATGGACAGACGCTGGGGAGACCCAGTACTTC

j_gene: TRBJ2-2
d_gene: .
abundance: few
v_gene: TRBV28
CDR3aa: CVLENSNTGELFF
CDR3nt: TGTGTATTGGAAAACTCGAACACCGGGGAGCTGTTTTTT